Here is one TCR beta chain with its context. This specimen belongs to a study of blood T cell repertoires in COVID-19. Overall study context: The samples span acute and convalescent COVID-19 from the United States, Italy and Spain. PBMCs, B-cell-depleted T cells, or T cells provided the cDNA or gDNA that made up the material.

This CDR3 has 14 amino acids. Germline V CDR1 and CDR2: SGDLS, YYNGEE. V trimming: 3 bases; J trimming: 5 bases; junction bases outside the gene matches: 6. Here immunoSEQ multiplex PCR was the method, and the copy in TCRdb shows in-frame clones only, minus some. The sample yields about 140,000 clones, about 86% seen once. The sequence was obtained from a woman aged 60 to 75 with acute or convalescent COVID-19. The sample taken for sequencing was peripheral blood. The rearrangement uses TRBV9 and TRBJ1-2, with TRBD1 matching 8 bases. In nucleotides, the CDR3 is TGTGCCAGCAGCGGGGTGACAGGGGAGTATGGCTACACCTTC. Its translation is CASSGVTGEYGYTF. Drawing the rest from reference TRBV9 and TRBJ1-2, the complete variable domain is DSGVTQTPKHLITATGQRVTLRCSPRSGDLSVYWYQQSLDQGLQFLIQYYNGEERAKGNILERFSAQQFPDLHSELNLSSLELGDSALYFCASSGVTGEYGYTFGSGTRLTVV.